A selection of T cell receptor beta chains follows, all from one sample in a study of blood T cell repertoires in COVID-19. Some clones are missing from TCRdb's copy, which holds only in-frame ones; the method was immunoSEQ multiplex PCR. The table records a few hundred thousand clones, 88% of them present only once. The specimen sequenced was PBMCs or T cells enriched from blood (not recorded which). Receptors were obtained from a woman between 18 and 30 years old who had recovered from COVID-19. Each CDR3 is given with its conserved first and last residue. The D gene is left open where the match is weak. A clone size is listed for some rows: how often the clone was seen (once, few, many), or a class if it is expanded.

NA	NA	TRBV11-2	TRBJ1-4	TGTGCCAGCAGCTTAGTATTACCAGGTTCAACTAATGAAAAACTGTTTTTT	CASSLVLPGSTNEKLFF
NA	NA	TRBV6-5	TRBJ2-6	TGTGCCAGCGCCTCAGGGGTCTCTGGGGCCAACGTCCTGACTTTC	CASASGVSGANVLTF
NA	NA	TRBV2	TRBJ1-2	TGTGCCAGCAGCCAAGAGGCGGGCTATGGCTACACCTTC	CASSQEAGYGYTF
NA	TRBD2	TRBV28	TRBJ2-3	TGTGCCAGCAGTTTATGCCCCGCGTGTAGCGGGTCAATGGATACGCAGTATTTT	CASSLCPACSGSMDTQYF
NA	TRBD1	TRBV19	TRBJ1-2	TGTGCCAGTAGTATCGGTCATGAGACAGGGGCCAACTATGGCTACACCTTC	CASSIGHETGANYGYTF
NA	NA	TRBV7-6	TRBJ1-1	TGTGCCAGCAGCTTACCTGGGGCGAACACTGAAGCTTTCTTT	CASSLPGANTEAFF
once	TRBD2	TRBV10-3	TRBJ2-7	TGTGCCATCAGTGGAGTTAGCGGGGACTACGAGCAGTACTTC	CAISGVSGDYEQYF
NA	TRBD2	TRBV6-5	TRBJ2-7	TGTGCCAGCAGTTACGGTAGCGGGGGGCTCTACGAGCAGTACTTC	CASSYGSGGLYEQYF
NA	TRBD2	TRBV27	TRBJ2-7	TGTGCCAGCAGTTTTGGACTAGCCTACGAGCAGTACTTC	CASSFGLAYEQYF
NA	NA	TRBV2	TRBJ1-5	TGTGCCAGCAGTCAGGGGCGCCTTCAGCCCCAGCATTTT	CASSQGRLQPQHF
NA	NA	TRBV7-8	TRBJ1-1	TGTGCCAGCAGCTTGAGGCAGAACACTGAAGCTTTCTTT	CASSLRQNTEAFF
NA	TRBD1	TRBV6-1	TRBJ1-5	TGTGCCAGCAGTGCTAGACAGGGGGCTTCGAGTCAGCCCCAGCATTTT	CASSARQGASSQPQHF
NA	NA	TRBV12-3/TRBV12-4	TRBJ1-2	TGTGCCAGCAGTTTTCACAACAACTATGGCTACACCTTC	CASSFHNNYGYTF
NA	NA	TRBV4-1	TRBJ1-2	TGCGCCAGCAGCCAAAGGACAGCATATGGCTACACCTTC	CASSQRTAYGYTF
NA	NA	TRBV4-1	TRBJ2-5	TGCGCCAGCAGCCAAGTTGCGGGACGCCAAGAGACCCAGTACTTC	CASSQVAGRQETQYF
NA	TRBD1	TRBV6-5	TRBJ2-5	TGTGCCAGCAGTTACTCTAGGACAGGGTTGGAGACCCAGTACTTC	CASSYSRTGLETQYF
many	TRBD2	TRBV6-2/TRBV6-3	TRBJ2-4	TGTGCCAGCAGTTCTAGCGGGGGGGCCTCTGACATTCAGTACTTC	CASSSSGGASDIQYF
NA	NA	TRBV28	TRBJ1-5	TGTGCCAGCAGCCCTGGGCGTGGCAATCAGCCCCAGCATTTT	CASSPGRGNQPQHF
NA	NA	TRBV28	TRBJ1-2	TGTGCCAGCAGTTTATCCGGGAAACTGGGAGGCTACACCTTC	CASSLSGKLGGYTF
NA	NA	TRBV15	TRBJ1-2	TGTGCCACCAGCAGAGGAGGTTTACTGGGTGACTATGGCTACACCTTC	CATSRGGLLGDYGYTF
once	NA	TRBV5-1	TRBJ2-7	TGCGCCAGCAGCTTGGCCTCGGTCCGCGAGCAGTACTTC	CASSLASVREQYF
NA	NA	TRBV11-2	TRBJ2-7	TGTGCCAGCAGCTCTACACAGGGATCCTCCTACGAGCAGTACTTC	CASSSTQGSSYEQYF
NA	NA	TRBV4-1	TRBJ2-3	TGCGCCAGCAGCCACCTCGTGGCTGGCTATACGCAGTATTTT	CASSHLVAGYTQYF
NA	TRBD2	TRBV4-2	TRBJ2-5	TGTGCCAGCAGCCAAGATCCTAGCGGGGGCGGGGAGACCCAGTACTTC	CASSQDPSGGGETQYF
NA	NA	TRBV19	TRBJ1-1	TGTGCCAGTACCCCAGGGCAGGGCGCGGTGAACACTGAAGCTTTCTTT	CASTPGQGAVNTEAFF
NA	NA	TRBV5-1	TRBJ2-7	TGCGCCAGCAGCATAGACAGAGACGAGCAGTACTTC	CASSIDRDEQYF
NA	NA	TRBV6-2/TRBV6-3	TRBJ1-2	TGTGCCAGCAGTTTTCCCTCCGGACAGAATTTCTATGGCTACACCTTC	CASSFPSGQNFYGYTF
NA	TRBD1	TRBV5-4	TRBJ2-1	TGTGCCAGCAGCTTCATGGGGACAGGGGGCAATGAGCAGTTCTTC	CASSFMGTGGNEQFF
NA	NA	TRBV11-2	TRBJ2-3	TGTGCCAGCAGCTTGTCAGGTGGGGGCGCGCAGTATTTT	CASSLSGGGAQYF
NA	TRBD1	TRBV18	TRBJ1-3	TGTGCCAGCTCACCCATCGAGGCAGGGGGTGTCTCTGGAAACACCATATATTTT	CASSPIEAGGVSGNTIYF
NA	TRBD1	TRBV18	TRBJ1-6	TGTGCCAGCTCACCATCCCGGGACAGGTTTAATTCACCCCTCCACTTT	CASSPSRDRFNSPLHF
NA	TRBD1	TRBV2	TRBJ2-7	TGTGCCAGCACGACAGGGAGCCACGAGCAGTACTTC	CASTTGSHEQYF
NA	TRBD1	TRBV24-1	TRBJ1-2	TGTGCCACCAGCGACAGGGTGAACAACTATGGCTACACCTTC	CATSDRVNNYGYTF